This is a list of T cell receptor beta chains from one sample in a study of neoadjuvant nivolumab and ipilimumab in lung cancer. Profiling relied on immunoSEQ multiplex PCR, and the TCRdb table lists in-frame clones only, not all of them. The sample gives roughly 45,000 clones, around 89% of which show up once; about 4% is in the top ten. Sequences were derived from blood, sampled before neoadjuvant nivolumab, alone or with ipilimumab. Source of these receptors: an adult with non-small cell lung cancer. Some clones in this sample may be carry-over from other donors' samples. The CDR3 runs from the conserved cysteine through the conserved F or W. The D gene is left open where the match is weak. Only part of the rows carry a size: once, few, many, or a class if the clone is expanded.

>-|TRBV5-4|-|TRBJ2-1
CASSKTENNEQFF
TGTGCCAGCAGCAAGACGGAAAACAATGAGCAGTTCTTC
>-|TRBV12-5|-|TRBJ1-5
CASGLRVNQPQHF
TGTGCTAGTGGTTTAAGGGTAAATCAGCCCCAGCATTTT
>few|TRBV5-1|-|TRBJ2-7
CASSLEGRYEQYF
TGCGCCAGCAGCTTGGAAGGCCGATACGAGCAGTACTTC
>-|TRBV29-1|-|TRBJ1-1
CSVEVQPITEAFF
TGCAGCGTTGAAGTACAACCGATCACTGAAGCTTTCTTT
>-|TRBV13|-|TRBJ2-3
CASSLRVAASTDTQYF
TGTGCCAGCAGCTTAAGAGTAGCGGCTAGCACAGATACGCAGTATTTT
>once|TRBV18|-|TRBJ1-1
CASSLYEQGQNTEAFF
TGTGCCAGCTCACTCTACGAACAGGGTCAGAACACTGAAGCTTTCTTT
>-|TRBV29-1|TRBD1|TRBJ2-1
CSGVGTGINEQFF
TGCAGCGGGGTCGGGACAGGCATCAATGAGCAGTTCTTC
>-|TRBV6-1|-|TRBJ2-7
CASYKTGISYEQYF
TGTGCCTCATATAAGACAGGTATCTCCTACGAGCAGTACTTC
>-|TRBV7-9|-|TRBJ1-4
CASRGADANEKLFF
TGTGCCAGCAGGGGAGCCGACGCTAATGAAAAACTGTTTTTT
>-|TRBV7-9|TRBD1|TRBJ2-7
CASSAQPGQGAKF
TGTGCCAGCAGCGCGCAACCGGGACAGGGGGCTAAATTC
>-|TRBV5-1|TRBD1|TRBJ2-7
CASSEGQGANEQYF
TGCGCCAGCAGCGAAGGGCAGGGGGCCAACGAGCAGTACTTC
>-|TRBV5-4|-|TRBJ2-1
CASSPIVGPNEQFF
TGTGCCAGCAGCCCCATCGTGGGACCCAATGAGCAGTTCTTC
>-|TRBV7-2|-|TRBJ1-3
CASSTTGSSGNTIYF
TGTGCCAGCAGCACCACAGGGAGCTCTGGAAACACCATATATTTT
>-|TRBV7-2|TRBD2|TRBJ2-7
CASSLLPSGRGEQYF
TGTGCCAGCAGCTTACTCCCTAGCGGGAGAGGCGAGCAGTACTTC
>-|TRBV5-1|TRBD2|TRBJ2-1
CASSLAVGGRLNEQFF
TGCGCCAGCAGCTTGGCCGTCGGGGGGAGACTAAATGAGCAGTTCTTC
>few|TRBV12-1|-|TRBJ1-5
CASSGGTDNQPQHF
TGTGCCAGCAGCGGTGGGACAGACAATCAGCCCCAGCATTTT
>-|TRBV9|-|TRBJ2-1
CASSVEGQPYNEQFF
TGTGCCAGCAGCGTAGAAGGACAGCCCTACAATGAGCAGTTCTTC
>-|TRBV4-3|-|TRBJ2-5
CASSQDSPFLGIETQYF
TGCGCCAGCAGCCAAGACTCACCTTTTTTAGGCATAGAGACCCAGTACTTC
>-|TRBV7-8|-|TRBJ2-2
CASSLGGAAHTGELFF
TGTGCCAGCAGCTTAGGAGGGGCTGCCCACACCGGGGAGCTGTTTTTT
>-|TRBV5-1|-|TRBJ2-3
CASSLGDTQYF
TGCGCCAGCAGCTTAGGAGATACGCAGTATTTT
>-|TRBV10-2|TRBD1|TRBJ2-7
CASSEGTGGSYEQYF
TGCGCCAGCAGTGAGGGGACAGGGGGGTCCTACGAGCAGTACTTC
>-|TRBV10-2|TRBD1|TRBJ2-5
CASSDRGYFGFYF
TGCGCCAGCAGCGACAGGGGGTATTTTGGATTTTACTTC
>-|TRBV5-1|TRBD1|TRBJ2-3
CASRRTGGGTDTQYF
TGCGCCAGCAGGCGGACAGGGGGTGGCACAGATACGCAGTATTTT